These 30 T cell receptor beta chains share one sample of origin, sequenced in a study of blood T cell repertoires in COVID-19. The assay was immunoSEQ multiplex PCR, and TCRdb's table has in-frame clones only and misses some. The sample lists 200,000 or so clones, around 85% seen once, with around 5.4% in the top ten. Sample: peripheral blood. The receptors were sampled from a human donor in a cohort sampled during active COVID-19.

This chain connects TRBV6-5 to TRBJ1-4; 8 bases align to TRBD1. This CDR3 has 15 amino acids. The V gene's germline CDR1 is MNHEY and CDR2 SVGAGI. V shed 5 bases and J 6 bases; nucleotides not matched to a gene: 8. The CDR3 nucleotides read TGTGCCAGCAGTAGCCCAGGGGGCGCGGATGAAAAACTGTTTTTT. Translation: CASSSPGGADEKLFF.

The chain uses TRBV6-4 and TRBJ2-6; D not certain. The CDR3 is made up of 14 amino acids. CDR1 is MRHNA, CDR2 SNTAGT, per germline. V was clipped by 2 bases and J by 2 bases, with 4 bases between them. The CDR3 loop is CASSDRAGANVLTF. The CDR3 DNA sequence: TGTGCCAGCAGTGACCGGGCTGGGGCCAACGTCCTGACTTTC.

The chain has TRBV13 and TRBJ2-5, with 7 bases matching TRBD2. Germline CDR1 and CDR2: PRHDT and FYEKMQ (reference sequence). V shed 5 bases, J shed 4 bases, and the junction held 13 bases outside the gene matches. This CDR3 spans 16 amino acids. The CDR3 coding sequence is TGTGCCAGCAGCAGAACGGGACTAAAGAGGAGAGAGACCCAGTACTTC. As protein: CASSRTGLKRRETQYF. Combining the CDR3 with reference TRBV13 and TRBJ2-5 gives the whole variable domain AAGVIQSPRHLIKEKRETATLKCYPIPRHDTVYWYQQGPGQDPQFLISFYEKMQSDKGSIPDRFSAQQFSDYHSELNMSSLELGDSALYFCASSRTGLKRRETQYFGPGTRLLVL.

This clone has a handful of counts. The chain recombines TRBV29-1 with TRBJ1-2; tentatively, D is TRBD1 (5 bases). The germline gives CDR1 SQVTM, CDR2 ANQGSEA. This CDR3 is 17 amino acids long. The V and J ends lost 3 bases and 6 bases respectively, with 26 bases between them. CDR3 loop: CSVDPGGGILQENGYTF. As DNA, the CDR3 is TGCAGCGTTGACCCGGGGGGGGGAATTTTACAGGAGAATGGCTACACCTTC.

V gene TRBV6-5 combines with J gene TRBJ2-1; 10 bases agree with TRBD2. Trimming at V came to 5 bases and at J to 7 bases, leaving 8 bases not matched to a gene. Germline lookup yields CDR1 MNHEY and CDR2 SVGAGI. CDR3 length equals 15 residues. The chain's CDR3 is CASSPSGRGGNEQFF. The CDR3 bases are TGTGCCAGCAGTCCAAGCGGGAGGGGCGGGAATGAGCAGTTCTTC.

About this clone: Different DNA sequences within this sample yield the same CDR3. V is TRBV9 and J is TRBJ2-6, with 8 bases matching TRBD1. The trim removed 4 bases at V and 0 bases at J, leaving 6 bases unmatched. Germline CDR1 SGDLS, CDR2 YYNGEE. The CDR3 is made up of 17 amino acids. The CDR3 loop reads CASSPRDRPSGANVLTF. The DNA of the CDR3 is TGTGCCAGCAGCCCCCGGGACAGGCCCTCTGGGGCCAACGTCCTGACTTTC. Full variable domain (rest looked up from reference TRBV9 and TRBJ2-6): DSGVTQTPKHLITATGQRVTLRCSPRSGDLSVYWYQQSLDQGLQFLIQYYNGEERAKGNILERFSAQQFPDLHSELNLSSLELGDSALYFCASSPRDRPSGANVLTFGAGSRLTVL.

V and J are TRBV24-1 and TRBJ2-1; possibly TRBD1 for D (6 bases). Per the germline V gene, CDR1 is KGHDR and CDR2 is SFDVKD. CDR3 size: 15 residues. The V end was cut by 8 bases, the J end by 7 bases, with 20 bases between. The CDR3 loop is CATNAGAATPNEQFF. CDR3 nucleotides: TGTGCCACCAATGCAGGGGCCGCAACCCCTAATGAGCAGTTCTTC.

The chain couples TRBV5-1 to TRBJ2-2; TRBD2 matches 12 bases. This CDR3 has 16 amino acids. Trimming took 4 bases from V and 7 from J; bases not matched to a gene: 8. Germline V gene sequence: CDR1 SGHRS, CDR2 YFSETQ. The CDR3 coding sequence is TGCGCCAGCAGCCCCCGACTAGCGGGAGCAGTCGGGGAGCTGTTTTTT. Protein product: CASSPRLAGAVGELFF.

This clone was counted a single time. The J gene is TRBJ2-1, the V gene TRBV7-8; D may be TRBD2 (6 bases). V was pared by 2 bases and J by 6 bases, with 17 bases between. The CDR3 runs to 16 residues. Germline values: CDR1 SGHVS, CDR2 FQNEAQ. The CDR3 nucleotides are TGTGCCAGCAGCTTACAGGGCGGCGGGAAGGGCAATGAGCAGTTCTTC. Translating gives CASSLQGGGKGNEQFF.

The chain couples TRBV5-4 to TRBJ2-1, with 15 bases lining up with TRBD2. The CDR3 totals 16 residues. The ends lost 3 bases at V and 8 bases at J; junction bases unmatched: 6. Germline V gives CDR1 SGHNT, CDR2 YYREEE (reference sequence). As DNA, the CDR3 is TGTGCCAGCAGCTCGCGGACTAGCGGGAGGGCCTATGAGCAGTTCTTC. It is translated as CASSSRTSGRAYEQFF.

The chain recombines TRBV15 with TRBJ2-7, with a tentative D call TRBD1 (6 bases). The CDR3 loop spans 15 amino acids. Trimming pared 1 base from V and 0 bases from J, leaving 10 bases between. Germline V gene lookup returns CDR1 LNHNV and CDR2 YYDKDF (reference sequence). CDR3 nucleotide sequence: TGTGCCACCAGCAGAGCTCAGGGGAGCTCCTACGAGCAGTACTTC. Translation gives CATSRAQGSSYEQYF. Filled out from reference TRBV15 and TRBJ2-7, the complete variable domain reads DAMVIQNPRYQVTQFGKPVTLSCSQTLNHNVMYWYQQKSSQAPKLLFHYYDKDFNNEADTPDNFQSRRPNTSFCFLDIRSPGLGDTAMYLCATSRAQGSSYEQYFGPGTRLTVT.

The CDR3 DNA reads TGCGCCAGCAGTCACCGTCCCAGGCAGGGGGCGCTCTCTGGGGCCAACGTCCTGACTTTC. Protein: CASSHRPRQGALSGANVLTF. This chain connects TRBV23-1 to TRBJ2-6; 8 nucleotides align to TRBD1. TRBV23-1 is treated as an ORF (open reading frame) with a function not yet certain. V gave up 3 bases and J gave up 0 bases; unmatched junction bases: 13. The CDR3 has 20 residues.

The chain has TRBV13 and TRBJ2-5; 7 bases line up with TRBD2. The CDR3 consists of 19 residues. In germline, CDR1 is PRHDT, CDR2 FYEKMQ (reference sequence). V lost 5 bases, J lost 2 bases, and 20 bases stayed unmatched. CDR3 in DNA: TGTGCCAGCAGCAACCCCGGACTAGATTTCTTAACCCCTCAAGAGACCCAGTACTTC. Its translation is CASSNPGLDFLTPQETQYF.

This chain joins TRBV9 and TRBJ2-3; 9 positions agree with TRBD1. The CDR3 is made up of 17 amino acids. The V gene's germline CDR1 is SGDLS and CDR2 YYNGEE. V lost 4 bases and J lost 7; bases outside the gene matches: 16. CDR3 coding DNA: TGTGCCAGCAGCCCCCTTAATCCGGGACAGGGTGGGAATACGCAGTATTTT. The encoded protein is CASSPLNPGQGGNTQYF.

There are a few counts of this clone. This chain joins TRBV16 and TRBJ2-7; TRBD1 is a possible D gene (6 bases). Deletions cut 10 bases from V and 5 bases from J, with 21 bases between. CDR3 length: 14 residues. Per germline, CDR1 KGHSY and CDR2 FQNENV. CDR3 loop: CATRQANHENEQYF. CDR3 nucleotide sequence: TGTGCCACTCGACAGGCAAATCATGAAAACGAGCAGTACTTC.

The chain joins TRBV2 to TRBJ2-2; unclear D gene. Germline V gives CDR1 SNHLY, CDR2 FYNNEI. V shed 8 bases and J shed 5 bases, with 6 bases lying between them. CDR3 length: 11 amino acids. The CDR3 coding sequence is TGTGCCAGCGCAGTTACCGGGGAGCTGTTTTTT. Encoded protein: CASAVTGELFF.

J is TRBJ2-7 and V is TRBV6-2 or TRBV6-3; the D is unclear. The CDR3 sequence is 15 residues long. Looked up from germline, CDR1 is MNHEY and CDR2 is SVGEGT. Trimming cost V 6 bases and J 0 bases, with 15 bases left between them. The CDR3 here is CASSPRLRPSYEQYF. The CDR3 nucleotides read TGTGCCAGCAGCCCACGGTTGCGGCCCTCCTACGAGCAGTACTTC.

The table lists this clone with many counts. This chain joins TRBV27 and TRBJ2-1, with 8 bases fitting TRBD2. Trimming removed 4 bases from V and 8 bases from J; junction bases left unmatched: 7. CDR1 is MNHEY, CDR2 SMNVEV, per germline (reference sequence). The CDR3 spans 14 residues. CDR3 nucleotides: TGTGCCAGCAGTTCGCGGGACGGGAGGGATGAGCAGTTCTTC. Its translation: CASSSRDGRDEQFF.

J is TRBJ2-7 and V is TRBV3-1 (or the pseudogene TRBV3-2); D might be TRBD2 (6 bases). CDR3 size: 14 residues. Germline values: CDR1 LGHDT, CDR2 YNNKEL (reference sequence). V dropped 3 bases and J dropped 2 bases, with 11 bases sitting between them. The CDR3 here is CASSHPGVTYEQYF. CDR3 bases: TGTGCCAGCAGCCATCCGGGGGTAACCTACGAGCAGTACTTC.

The chain couples TRBV4-2 to TRBJ1-2; no firm D call. Germline loops: CDR1 LGHNA, CDR2 YNFKEQ. This CDR3 has 14 residues. V was pared by 2 bases and J by 5 bases, with 12 bases between. This CDR3 reads CASSQLGSLYGYTF. The CDR3 DNA sequence: TGTGCCAGCAGCCAATTGGGGAGCTTATATGGCTACACCTTC.

This chain uses TRBV19 with TRBJ1-6; no definite D call. The germline gives CDR1 LNHDA, CDR2 SQIVND (reference sequence). This CDR3 is 16 amino acids long. The V gene lost 1 base and the J gene lost 7 bases, with 14 bases spanning the gap. CDR3 sequence (DNA): TGTGCCAGTAGTATAGCCGGAGGCAGAAAAAATTCACCCCTCCACTTT. Its translation is CASSIAGGRKNSPLHF.

This sequence joins TRBV9 and TRBJ2-7, with D possibly matching TRBD1 (5 bases). The CDR3 totals 16 residues. Germline CDR1 SGDLS, CDR2 YYNGEE. Trimming shortened V by 1 base and J by 0 bases, and 14 bases separated the two germline ends. CDR3 in DNA: TGTGCCAGCAGCGTAATGGGGCAAATGCGCTCCTACGAGCAGTACTTC. The encoded protein is CASSVMGQMRSYEQYF.

This chain links TRBV11-2 with TRBJ2-7; 11 nucleotides align to TRBD2. The ends lost 5 bases at V and 7 bases at J; junction bases unmatched: 7. CDR3 size: 14 residues. CDR1 is SGHAT, CDR2 FQNNGV, per germline. In nucleotides, the CDR3 is TGTGCCAGCAGCCGAACTAGCGGGAGAGGGGAGCAGTACTTC. It encodes CASSRTSGRGEQYF.

The J gene is TRBJ2-2, the V gene TRBV3-1 (or the pseudogene TRBV3-2), with TRBD2 as a possible D gene (5 bases). The CDR3 runs to 16 residues. V lost 1 base to trimming and J lost 5 bases, with 14 bases between them. Germline CDR1 reads LGHDT; CDR2 reads YNNKEL (reference sequence). The CDR3 nucleotides are TGTGCCAGCAGCCAAGTAGCCAGCGGAGGAACCGGGGAGCTGTTTTTT. It specifies CASSQVASGGTGELFF.

This chain links TRBV7-2 with TRBJ2-5; 8 nucleotides align to TRBD2. Germline assignment: CDR1 SGHTA and CDR2 FQGNSA. Trimming cost V 3 bases and J 4 bases; bases outside gene matches: 16. The CDR3 runs to 18 residues. CDR3 sequence reads: CASSFLLGREGPGETQYF. CDR3 coding DNA: TGTGCCAGCAGCTTTCTCCTTGGCCGGGAGGGCCCAGGAGAGACCCAGTACTTC.

This clone was counted a single time. This sequence joins TRBV5-1 and TRBJ2-7, with 15 bases fitting TRBD2. With 3 bases clipped from V and 5 bases from J, the junction kept 9 bases outside the gene matches. CDR1 is SGHRS, CDR2 YFSETQ, per germline. CDR3 length: 17 amino acids. The DNA of the CDR3 is TGCGCCAGCAGCTATGGGACTAGCGGGGGGTTAGTGGACGAGCAGTACTTC. Its protein is CASSYGTSGGLVDEQYF.

V and J are TRBV11-2 and TRBJ1-1; 7 bases are a match to TRBD1. Germline loops: CDR1 SGHAT, CDR2 FQNNGV. V trimming: 6 bases; J trimming: 4 bases; junction bases outside the gene matches: 8. The length of the CDR3 is 14 residues. The CDR3 sequence: CASRTGTAVTEAFF. The CDR3 DNA is TGTGCCAGCAGAACCGGGACAGCGGTCACTGAAGCTTTCTTT.

The rearrangement links TRBV28 to TRBJ2-1; TRBD2 matches 16 bases. This CDR3 contains 16 residues. The germline CDR1 and CDR2 sequences are MDHEN and SYDVKM. J lost 9 bases, V lost 3 bases, and 5 bases had no gene match. Here the CDR3 reads CASSFGGTSGRGEQFF. CDR3 nucleotide sequence: TGTGCCAGCAGTTTCGGCGGGACTAGCGGGAGGGGTGAGCAGTTCTTC.

This chain joins TRBV24-1 and TRBJ2-7; 12 bases map to TRBD2. Germline V gene sequence: CDR1 KGHDR, CDR2 SFDVKD. The junction had 6 bases not matched to a gene; V was cut back by 4 bases and J by 3 bases. This CDR3 is 16 amino acids long. The CDR3 DNA reads TGTGCCACCAGTGACCCATCGACTAGCGGGGGCTACGAGCAGTACTTC. This encodes CATSDPSTSGGYEQYF.

This rearrangement joins TRBV5-8 to TRBJ2-4; TRBD1 agrees at 7 bases. Unmatched junction bases numbered 11, after V lost 4 bases and J lost 1 base. CDR1 is SGHTS and CDR2 is YDEGEE in the germline V gene. The CDR3 loop spans 17 amino acids. CDR3 in amino acids: CASSPFRGQLAKNIQYF. The CDR3, as DNA: TGTGCCAGCAGCCCTTTCCGGGGACAGCTCGCCAAAAACATTCAGTACTTC.